This T cell receptor (beta chain) was sequenced in a study of glioma-infiltrating T cells. This CDR3 spans 12 amino acids. Unmatched junction bases numbered 3, after V lost 3 bases and J lost 5 bases. CDR1 is DFQATT, CDR2 SNEGSKA, per germline (reference sequence). With regard to this clonotype: Since it is a stray read in a library aimed at alpha chains, this beta chain has a size that is not meaningful.

Using RNA template, CDR3s of TCR alpha and beta were amplified with iRepertoire arm-PCR. TCRdb independently ran MiXCR on the multiplex PCR reads; one entry per CDR3 protein. The repertoire includes some 3,400 distinct CDR3 sequences, about 86% of them detected once, and around a third sits in the top ten. The chain carries TRBV20-1 and TRBJ1-1; 7 nucleotides line up with TRBD1. The receptor was isolated from a human donor with low-grade glioma or glioblastoma, undergoing nonglioma brain surgery, or in good health (not recorded which). Sequenced material: glioma tissue, nonneoplastic brain tissue, or PBMCs (not recorded which). In DNA form, the CDR3 reads TGCAGTGCTAGTGCAGGGGGGACTGAAGCTTTCTTT. Protein product: CSASAGGTEAFF.